This T cell receptor (beta chain) stems from a study of T cell responses to AZD1222 COVID-19 vaccine. Overall study: The study pooled second doses at about 4 or about 12 weeks.

Clones were read by immunoSEQ multiplex PCR, and TCRdb kept only the in-frame ones, dropping some. The data hold 150,000 or so clones, with 93% observed a single time. Notes on this clone: Its antigen is unknown.

Study-wide results and caveats: Nearly half of spike-specific TCRs reportedly go after variant regions that carry no mutations. All repertoire sampling was performed exclusively after the peak T cell response. Possibly, clonal diversity was underestimated; donors were largely white British and included more females.

CDR1 and CDR2 from the germline V gene are SEHNR and FQNEAQ (reference sequence). The V gene lost 0 bases and the J gene lost 8 bases, with 16 bases spanning the gap. The CDR3 is 16 residues long. The V and J genes are TRBV7-9 and TRBJ1-4; the D is unclear. The TCR originated in an adult in good health. Sequencing used peripheral blood, obtained on day 0 of AZD1222 vaccination. CDR3 residues: CASSLAPETPLEKLFF. In nucleotides, the CDR3 is TGTGCCAGCAGCTTAGCGCCTGAGACCCCTTTAGAAAAACTGTTTTTT.